This TCR beta chain originates from a study of blood T cell repertoires in COVID-19 (dated by TCRdb to about 2020). Background on the whole study: Samples covering the acute and convalescent phases of COVID-19 were provided by collaborators in the United States, Italy and Spain. The material from the prospective study consisted of cDNA or gDNA derived from T cells, B-cell-depleted T cells, or PBMCs. Subjects who had been exposed to COVID-19, were actively infected with it, or had recovered from it provided the deeply sampled blood TCRbeta repertoires that made up the dataset. Where available, HLA class I and class II types were taken from metadata supplied by the sample provider and were not determined by assay-based typing. A de-identified subject ID, COVID-19 status, age in years and sex were almost always included in the sample metadata. Samples came from the ongoing ImmuneRACE study (first 160 participants) plus 1,254 subjects from 6 global collaborators. A freely available public database, intended as a resource for researchers studying the immune response to SARS-CoV-2, is where the repertoires were released.

The immunoSEQ Assay, a bias-controlled multiplex PCR, was used to amplify TCRbeta CDR3 regions from genomic DNA. In the original analysis: Nucleated cell counts per sample were estimated from amplification of reference gene primers within the assay. Sequence reads were collapsed and filtered to measure the absolute abundance of every unique TCRbeta CDR3 rearrangement. Productive Simpson clonality was computed per sample as the square root of Simpson's diversity index over productive rearrangements. The immuneACCESS repertoire file appears here via TCRdb, limited to in-frame rearrangements. These files lack a portion of the clones; in checked studies, under half of the deficit traces to unresolved V genes, and the cause of the others is not known. D and trimming were read from the DNA, whereas the V and J calls and clone size are those reported in that table. For this sample there are 25,000 to 30,000 clones; 82% appear just once. The top ten clones comprise about 1.8% of the sample.

CDR1 and CDR2 were assigned from the germline V gene as SGHRS and YFSETQ. Trimming takes 4 bases off V and 4 bases off J; junction bases not matched to a gene: 6. CDR3 length: 15 amino acids, cysteine to phenylalanine. The only DNA kept is the CDR3, 45 bases in frame from the first base. Each collaborating institution followed its own protocols to collect whole blood in K2EDTA tubes. For TCRbeta analysis, collaborators shipped samples as frozen whole blood, isolated PBMCs, or DNA extracted from either of those sample types. Comment on this clone: The antigen it recognizes is unknown. There are no base qualities to consult, and no much larger clone falls within one base.

Points the paper makes about the study in general: The amount of clinical and demographic metadata varied by source and participant and was provided uncurated.

The sequence links TRBV5-1 to TRBJ2-3; TRBD2 aligns with 10 central bases. This receptor was identified in a man aged 80 or over with active or convalescent COVID-19. Specimen: peripheral blood. The sequenced DNA: TGCGCCAGCAGCACCAGCGGGGGGGTCGCAGATACGCAGTATTTT. Translation gives CASSTSGGVADTQYF. Reference TRBV5-1 and TRBJ2-3 proteins supply the regions before and after the CDR3; the full variable domain is: KAGVTQTPRYLIKTRGQQVTLSCSPISGHRSVSWYQQTPGQGLQFLFEYFSETQRNKGNFPGRFSGRQFSNSRSEMNVSTLELGDSALYLCASSTSGGVADTQYFGPGTRLTVL.